The T cell receptor (beta chain) under discussion was sequenced for a study of tumor-infiltrating lymphocytes in oesophageal squamous cell carcinoma. TCRdb passed the PCR reads through MiXCR, listing each CDR3 protein once. The table lists approximately 21,000 distinct CDR3 sequences, roughly two fifths of them singletons. The CDR3 is 15 residues long, counting both termini. Germline CDR1 SGHVT, CDR2 SQSDAQ. This clonotype came up once. The conserved final phenylalanine or tryptophan is absent from the CDR3, which likely points to a read error. The DNA is left out, because the CDR3 cannot be placed on it with certainty; the CDR3 is given as TCRdb lists it.

This rearrangement joins TRBV7-4 to TRBJ2-6; no DNA check was done on the table's D call, TRBD1. This clonotype originated in a male donor with esophageal squamous cell carcinoma. The sequenced sample was esophageal tumor tissue. The CDR3: CASTEPHYNEQFFGA.